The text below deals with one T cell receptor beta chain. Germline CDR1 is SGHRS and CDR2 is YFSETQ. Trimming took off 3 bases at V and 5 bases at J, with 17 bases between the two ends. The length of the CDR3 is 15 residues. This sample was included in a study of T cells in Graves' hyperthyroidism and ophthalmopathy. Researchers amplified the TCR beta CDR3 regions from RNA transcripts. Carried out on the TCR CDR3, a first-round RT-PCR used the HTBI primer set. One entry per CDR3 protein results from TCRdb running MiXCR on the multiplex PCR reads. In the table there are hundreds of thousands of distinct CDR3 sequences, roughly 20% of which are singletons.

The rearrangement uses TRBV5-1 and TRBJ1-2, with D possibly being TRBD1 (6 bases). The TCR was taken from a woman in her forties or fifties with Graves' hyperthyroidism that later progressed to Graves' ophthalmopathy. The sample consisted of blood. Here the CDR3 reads CASSSSGQSHYGYTF. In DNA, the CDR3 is TGCGCCAGCAGCTCATCCGGACAGTCACATTATGGCTACACCTTC.